The TCR beta chain described here comes from a study of blood T cell repertoires in COVID-19. Study context: Italy, Spain and the United States were the sources of the convalescent and acute COVID-19 samples. Sample material is recorded as cDNA or gDNA derived from T cells, B-cell-depleted T cells, or PBMCs.

V lost 4 bases and J lost 7; bases outside the gene matches: 6. The CDR3 is 16 residues long. Germline assignment: CDR1 SGHRS and CDR2 YFSETQ. As handled by the study authors: Reference gene primer amplification yielded estimated nucleated cell counts. TCRdb's copy holds only in-frame clones and misses some; the assay was immunoSEQ multiplex PCR. The V and J calls and the clone size are those of that table, but D and trimming were determined from the DNA. This sample carries approximately 100,000 clones, approximately 89% of them seen once, and the ten largest clones take roughly 10%. The specimen sequenced was peripheral blood. This clonotype was obtained from a woman in her thirties with acute or convalescent COVID-19. The chain links TRBV5-1 to TRBJ2-1, with 15 bases fitting TRBD2. As DNA, the CDR3 is TGCGCCAGCAGCACTACCGGGACTAGCGGGAGGAATGAGCAGTTCTTC. Protein product: CASSTTGTSGRNEQFF.